These T cell receptor beta chains were read from a single sample in a study of vaccination effects on CD4 cells after COVID-19. Some clones are missing from TCRdb's copy, which holds only in-frame ones; the method was immunoSEQ multiplex PCR. This table holds 15,000 to 20,000 clones, roughly four fifths found once. Antigens of these TCRs are unknown. Material: CD4+ T cells from PBMCs cultured with SARS-CoV-2 spike peptides, obtained before COVID-19 vaccination. Every receptor here comes from a human donor who had a prior SARS-CoV-2 infection. The CDR3 runs from the conserved cysteine through the conserved F or W. D genes are given only for firm matches. Size is omitted from some rows. Given values are once, few, many or a class for expanded clones.

-,TRBV3-1/TRBV3-2,TRBD2,TRBJ2-1,CASSQDLGREQDEQFF,TGTGCCAGCAGCCAAGATCTGGGGCGGGAGCAGGATGAGCAGTTCTTC
-,TRBV5-1,-,TRBJ2-3,CASSLRQLTDTQYF,TGCGCCAGCAGCCTGCGACAGTTGACAGATACGCAGTATTTT
-,TRBV2,-,TRBJ2-7,CASSEGPSYEQYF,TGTGCCAGCAGTGAAGGGCCTTCCTACGAGCAGTACTTC
-,TRBV20-1,TRBD2,TRBJ2-1,CSASRSSGSREQFF,TGCAGTGCTAGTAGATCTAGCGGGAGTAGGGAGCAGTTCTTC
-,TRBV4-3,-,TRBJ2-3,CASSQAYTQYF,TGCGCCAGCAGCCAAGCCTATACGCAGTATTTT
-,TRBV10-3,TRBD1,TRBJ2-7,CAIKGQGYEQYF,TGTGCCATCAAGGGACAGGGCTACGAGCAGTACTTC
-,TRBV4-2,-,TRBJ1-6,CASSQDSADSPLHF,TGTGCCAGCAGCCAAGATTCTGCGGATTCACCCCTCCACTTT
-,TRBV2,-,TRBJ1-3,CASRTEGNTIYF,TGTGCCAGCAGGACGGAGGGGAACACCATATATTTT
few,TRBV27,TRBD1,TRBJ1-5,CASRRGHGQGENQPQHF,TGTGCCAGCAGACGAGGTCACGGACAGGGGGAGAATCAGCCCCAGCATTTT
once,TRBV7-8,-,TRBJ2-6,CASQVSGANVLTF,TGTGCCAGCCAGGTCTCTGGGGCCAACGTCCTGACTTTC
few,TRBV7-2,-,TRBJ1-6,CASSLLGTNSPLHF,TGTGCCAGCAGCTTATTAGGGACAAATTCACCCCTCCACTTT
-,TRBV30,-,TRBJ2-7,CAWGDTRYEQYF,TGTGCCTGGGGGGACACCCGCTACGAGCAGTACTTC
-,TRBV27,TRBD1,TRBJ1-1,CASSLRGQKAFF,TGTGCCAGCAGTTTAAGGGGACAGAAAGCTTTCTTT
few,TRBV4-1,-,TRBJ2-4,CASSLARENIQYF,TGCGCCAGCAGCCTTGCGAGGGAAAACATTCAGTACTTC
-,TRBV5-4,-,TRBJ1-1,CASSKSGDTEAFF,TGTGCCAGCAGCAAAAGCGGAGACACTGAAGCTTTCTTT
-,TRBV5-6,-,TRBJ2-5,CASSLISAQETQYF,TGTGCCAGCAGCTTGATCTCAGCCCAAGAGACCCAGTACTTC
-,TRBV7-9,-,TRBJ1-6,CASSLFRGRTDDSPLHF,TGTGCCAGCAGCTTATTCCGGGGCAGGACAGACGATTCACCCCTCCACTTT
-,TRBV6-5,-,TRBJ1-1,CANGEGPPTEAFF,TGTGCCAACGGGGAGGGTCCCCCCACTGAAGCTTTCTTT
-,TRBV7-3,-,TRBJ2-1,CASSPTGTEQFF,TGTGCCAGCAGCCCGACCGGGACAGAGCAGTTCTTC
few,TRBV2,-,TRBJ1-1,CASSSYGGFTEAFF,TGTGCCAGCAGTTCCTATGGGGGATTTACTGAAGCTTTCTTT
-,TRBV3-1/TRBV3-2,-,TRBJ2-1,CASSRNPGNEQFF,TGTGCCAGCAGCCGAAACCCCGGCAATGAGCAGTTCTTC
-,TRBV4-3,TRBD2,TRBJ2-7,CASSRAGGPYEQYF,TGCGCCAGCAGTCGGGCGGGAGGACCCTACGAGCAGTACTTC
-,TRBV4-1,-,TRBJ1-2,CASSFQPDGNYGYTF,TGCGCCAGCAGCTTCCAACCGGACGGTAACTATGGCTACACCTTC
-,TRBV6-5,TRBD1,TRBJ1-4,CATFDREREKLFF,TGTGCCACCTTCGACAGGGAAAGGGAAAAACTGTTTTTT
-,TRBV4-2,-,TRBJ1-5,CASSQDHLETRHF,TGTGCCAGCAGCCAAGATCATCTGGAGACAAGGCATTTT
-,TRBV27,-,TRBJ2-1,CASRRTQNSYNEQFF,TGTGCCAGCAGACGGACGCAAAACTCCTACAATGAGCAGTTCTTC
-,TRBV19,-,TRBJ2-5,CASSNGGFLETQYF,TGTGCCAGTAGTAACGGGGGCTTTTTAGAGACCCAGTACTTC